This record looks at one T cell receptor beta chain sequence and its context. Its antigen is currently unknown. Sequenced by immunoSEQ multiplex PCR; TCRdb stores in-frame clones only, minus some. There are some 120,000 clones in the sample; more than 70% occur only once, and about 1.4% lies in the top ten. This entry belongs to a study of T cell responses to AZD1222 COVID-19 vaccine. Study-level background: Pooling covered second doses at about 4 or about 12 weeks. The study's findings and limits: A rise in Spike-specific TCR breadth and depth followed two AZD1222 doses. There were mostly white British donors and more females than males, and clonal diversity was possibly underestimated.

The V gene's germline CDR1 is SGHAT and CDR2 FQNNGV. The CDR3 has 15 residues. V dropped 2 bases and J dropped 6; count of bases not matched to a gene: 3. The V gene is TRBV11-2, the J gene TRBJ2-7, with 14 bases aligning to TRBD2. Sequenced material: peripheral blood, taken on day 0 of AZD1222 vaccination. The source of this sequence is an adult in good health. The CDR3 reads CASSLMGTSGSEQYF. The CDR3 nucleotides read TGTGCCAGCAGCTTAATGGGGACTAGCGGGAGCGAGCAGTACTTC.